The 15 T cell receptor beta chains below all came from one sample that was sequenced in a study of blood T cell repertoires in COVID-19 (dated by TCRdb to about 2020). The receptor library was made with the immunoSEQ multiplex PCR assay. Imported from immuneACCESS, the table was reduced by TCRdb to in-frame sequences with V and J called. These copies leave out some clones; in studies compared against another copy, an unresolved V gene accounts for under half, and the cause of the remainder is not known. The sample yields about 80,000 clones; 60% to 85% were counted once. Of the sample, approximately 15% falls within the top ten clones. Specimen: peripheral blood. The receptor source for this set is a human donor in a cohort sampled during active COVID-19.

The gene calls are TRBV6-5 and TRBJ2-3, with TRBD1 identical over 8 bases. Germline CDR1 MNHEY, CDR2 SVGAGI. The junction had 7 bases not matched to a gene; V was cut back by 9 bases and J by 2 bases. The CDR3 spans 14 residues. CDR3 loop: CASWTGLTTDTQYF. CDR3 bases: TGTGCCAGTTGGACAGGGCTCACCACAGATACGCAGTATTTT.

This chain connects TRBV7-2 to TRBJ1-1; TRBD1 might be the D (5 bases). The CDR3 is made up of 14 amino acids. Germline CDR1 SGHTA, CDR2 FQGNSA. V lost 1 base, J lost 1 base, and 7 bases lay in between. The CDR3 DNA reads as TGTGCCAGCAGCTTAGGACAGCAGAACACTGAAGCTTTCTTT. Its protein product is CASSLGQQNTEAFF. Full variable domain (outside the CDR3, taken from reference TRBV7-2 and TRBJ1-1): GAGVSQSPSNKVTEKGKDVELRCDPISGHTALYWYRQSLGQGLEFLIYFQGNSAPDKSGLPSDRFSAERTGGSVSTLTIQRTQQEDSAVYLCASSLGQQNTEAFFGQGTRLTVV.

This chain links TRBV6-2 or TRBV6-3 with TRBJ2-4, with D possibly TRBD2 on 5 matching bases. Between the trimmed V and J ends, which lost 4 bases and 4 bases, there was a span of 11 bases. The CDR3 has 14 residues. Germline CDR1 reads MNHEY; CDR2 reads SVGEGT. The CDR3 bases are TGTGCCAGCAGTTCCAGAGGACTTAAAAACATTCAGTACTTC. Encoded protein: CASSSRGLKNIQYF.

The gene calls are TRBV10-3 and TRBJ1-2; no definite D call. In germline, CDR1 is ENHRY, CDR2 SYGVKD. Deletions cut 3 bases from V and 5 bases from J, with 10 bases between. This CDR3 has 13 residues. For the CDR3, the DNA is TGTGCCATCAGTGACGGTTTCTCTTATGGCTACACCTTC. It codes for CAISDGFSYGYTF.

The chain has TRBV19 and TRBJ2-3, with a weak D call TRBD1 (7 bases). Germline loops: CDR1 LNHDA, CDR2 SQIVND (reference sequence). Trimming stripped 6 bases from V and 6 bases from J, with 22 bases between. The length of the CDR3 is 16 residues. The DNA of the CDR3 is TGTGCCAGTAGGGGCCGCGGGACAGCCCGCGAGGATACGCAGTATTTT. It yields the protein CASRGRGTAREDTQYF.

The chain links TRBV4-3 to TRBJ2-1, with a tentative D call TRBD1 (5 bases). This CDR3 is 17 amino acids long. V was trimmed by 0 bases and J by 7 bases, leaving 19 bases between them. Germline CDR1 reads LGHNA; CDR2 reads YSLEER. CDR3 residues: CASSQEGKGLLGNEQFF. In DNA form, the CDR3 reads TGCGCCAGCAGCCAAGAGGGGAAGGGGCTCCTAGGGAATGAGCAGTTCTTC.

CDR3 nucleotide sequence: TGTGCCAGCAGCACCGGACTCTACCTAAAGACCACTGAAGCTTTCTTT. Translating gives CASSTGLYLKTTEAFF. V gene TRBV13 combines with J gene TRBJ1-1, with D uncertain. This CDR3 has 16 amino acids. Trimming cost V 5 bases and J 4 bases, with 20 bases left between them. In germline, CDR1 is PRHDT, CDR2 FYEKMQ (reference sequence).

V and J are TRBV13 and TRBJ2-5; TRBD1 matches at 11 bases. The CDR3 runs 16 residues. Looked up from germline, CDR1 is PRHDT and CDR2 is FYEKMQ (reference sequence). The J segment lost 5 bases and the V segment lost 5 bases, leaving 10 bases of the junction unmatched. The CDR3 DNA reads as TGTGCCAGCAGCGGGAGTCGGACAGGGGGCGATGAGACCCAGTACTTC. Protein product: CASSGSRTGGDETQYF.

The rearrangement joins TRBV9 to TRBJ1-2, with D maybe TRBD1 (5 bases). The CDR3 covers 14 residues. CDR1 is SGDLS and CDR2 is YYNGEE in the germline V gene. V lost 0 bases to trimming and J lost 4 bases, with 10 bases between them. The CDR3 loop is CASSVEGRTYGYTF. The CDR3 bases are TGTGCCAGCAGCGTAGAGGGGCGGACCTATGGCTACACCTTC.

The chain joins TRBV6-5 to TRBJ2-1, with 10 bases lining up with TRBD1. The CDR3 covers 14 residues. From germline, CDR1 is MNHEY and CDR2 SVGAGI. After removal of 7 bases from V and 6 bases from J, the junction contained 6 bases not matched to a gene. The CDR3 nucleotides read TGTGCCAGCACGAGAGGACAGGGGGGCAATGAGCAGTTCTTC. Amino acid sequence: CASTRGQGGNEQFF.

The CDR3 nucleotides read TGCGCCAGCAGCTACCGGTTCCATGAAAGCACAGATACGCAGTATTTT. This gives the protein CASSYRFHESTDTQYF. V is TRBV5-1 and J is TRBJ2-3; D is uncertain. Germline-derived CDR1 and CDR2 are SGHRS and YFSETQ. V was clipped by 3 bases and J by 0 bases, with 14 bases between them. The CDR3 extends over 16 amino acids. The full variable domain, in which reference TRBV5-1 and TRBJ2-3 provide the parts outside the CDR3, is KAGVTQTPRYLIKTRGQQVTLSCSPISGHRSVSWYQQTPGQGLQFLFEYFSETQRNKGNFPGRFSGRQFSNSRSEMNVSTLELGDSALYLCASSYRFHESTDTQYFGPGTRLTVL.

The chain recombines TRBV2 with TRBJ2-5; 8 bases are a match to TRBD2. Per germline, CDR1 SNHLY and CDR2 FYNNEI. CDR3 length: 15 amino acids. J gave up 7 bases and V 2 bases, and 9 bases lay outside the gene matches. The CDR3 DNA follows: TGTGCCAGCAGTGAATATAGCGGGGCCGGGGGGACCCAGTACTTC. Encoded protein: CASSEYSGAGGTQYF.

The chain carries TRBV5-5 and TRBJ1-2; TRBD1 might be the D (6 bases). The CDR3 contains 14 residues. Looked up from germline, CDR1 is SGHKS and CDR2 is YYEKEE (reference sequence). V was cut by 4 bases and J by 6 bases, with 16 bases left in between. CDR3 in DNA: TGTGCCAGCAGCCTGGGGGGCAGGGGCCATGGCTACACCTTC. Translation gives CASSLGGRGHGYTF. The complete variable domain, with remaining parts taken from reference TRBV5-5 and TRBJ1-2, reads DAGVTQSPTHLIKTRGQQVTLRCSPISGHKSVSWYQQVLGQGPQFIFQYYEKEERGRGNFPDRFSARQFPNYSSELNVNALLLGDSALYLCASSLGGRGHGYTFGSGTRLTVV.

This clone has more than one count but fewer than ten. The chain recombines TRBV7-3 with TRBJ2-7, with TRBD2 matching over 14 bases. The CDR3 loop spans 15 amino acids. Germline lookup yields CDR1 SGHTA and CDR2 FQGTGA. V gave up 5 bases and J gave up 6 bases; unmatched junction bases: 6. The CDR3: CASSAGTSGGVEQYF. CDR3 nucleotides: TGTGCCAGCAGCGCCGGGACTAGCGGGGGTGTCGAGCAGTACTTC. Full variable domain (missing parts from reference TRBV7-3 and TRBJ2-7): GAGVSQTPSNKVTEKGKYVELRCDPISGHTALYWYRQSLGQGPEFLIYFQGTGAADDSGLPNDRFFAVRPEGSVSTLKIQRTERGDSAVYLCASSAGTSGGVEQYFGPGTRLTVT.

The genes are TRBV6-5 and TRBJ2-1; D ambiguous. CDR1 is MNHEY, CDR2 SVGAGI, per germline. The CDR3 contains 14 residues. Trimming stripped 7 bases from V and 0 bases from J, with 10 bases between. The CDR3 DNA is TGTGCCAGCACAGCGTTGCTCTCCTACAATGAGCAGTTCTTC. The encoded protein is CASTALLSYNEQFF.